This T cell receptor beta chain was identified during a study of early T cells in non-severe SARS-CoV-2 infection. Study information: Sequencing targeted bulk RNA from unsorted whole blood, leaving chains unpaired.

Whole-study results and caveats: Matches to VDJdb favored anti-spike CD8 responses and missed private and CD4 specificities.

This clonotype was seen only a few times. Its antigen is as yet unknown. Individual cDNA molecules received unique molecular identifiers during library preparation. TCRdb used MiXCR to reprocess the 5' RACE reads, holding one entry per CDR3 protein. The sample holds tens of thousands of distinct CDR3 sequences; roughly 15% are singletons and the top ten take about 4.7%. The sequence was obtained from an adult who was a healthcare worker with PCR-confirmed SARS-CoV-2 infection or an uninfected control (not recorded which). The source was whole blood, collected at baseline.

The CDR3 DNA is TGCAGTACCCTTGGATCAGGGATAGAGGACTATGGCTACACCTTC. Its protein is CSTLGSGIEDYGYTF. The chain has TRBV20-1 and TRBJ1-2; D possibly corresponds to TRBD1 (5 bases). The CDR3 loop spans 15 amino acids. The germline V and J ends were trimmed by 8 bases and 3 bases, with 22 bases remaining between them. Germline CDR1 and CDR2: DFQATT and SNEGSKA (reference sequence).